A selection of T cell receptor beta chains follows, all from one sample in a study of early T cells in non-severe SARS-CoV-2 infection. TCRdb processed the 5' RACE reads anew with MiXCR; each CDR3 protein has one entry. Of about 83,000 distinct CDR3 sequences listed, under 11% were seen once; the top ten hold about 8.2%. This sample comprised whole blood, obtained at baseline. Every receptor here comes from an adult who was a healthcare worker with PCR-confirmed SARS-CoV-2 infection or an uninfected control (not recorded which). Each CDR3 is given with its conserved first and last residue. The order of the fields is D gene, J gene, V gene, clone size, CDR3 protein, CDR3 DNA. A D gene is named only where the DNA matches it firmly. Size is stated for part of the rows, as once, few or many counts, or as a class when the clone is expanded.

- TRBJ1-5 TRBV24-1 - CATSEGSSNQPQHF TGTGCCACCAGTGAGGGCAGTAGCAATCAGCCCCAGCATTTT
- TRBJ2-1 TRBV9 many CASSVGGEFGYNEQFF TGTGCCAGCAGCGTAGGGGGGGAGTTCGGCTACAATGAGCAGTTCTTC
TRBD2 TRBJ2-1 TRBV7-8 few CASSSGLAGTEQFF TGTGCCAGCAGCTCGGGACTAGCGGGAACCGAGCAGTTCTTC
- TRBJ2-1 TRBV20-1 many CRLNEQFF TGCAGACTTAATGAGCAGTTCTTC
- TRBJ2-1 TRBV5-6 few CASSLINNEQFF TGTGCCAGCAGCTTAATCAACAATGAGCAGTTCTTC
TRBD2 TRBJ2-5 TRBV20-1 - CSARWASGRMETQYF TGCAGTGCTAGGTGGGCTAGCGGGAGAATGGAGACCCAGTACTTC
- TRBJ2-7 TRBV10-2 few CASSEAGSSYEQYF TGCGCCAGCAGTGAGGCAGGCTCCTCCTACGAGCAGTACTTC
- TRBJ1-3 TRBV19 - CASSRRQISGNTIYF TGTGCCAGTAGTAGAAGACAGATCTCTGGAAACACCATATATTTT
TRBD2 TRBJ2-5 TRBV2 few CASSILGTSGQETQYF TGTGCCAGCAGTATCCTAGGGACTAGCGGGCAAGAGACCCAGTACTTC
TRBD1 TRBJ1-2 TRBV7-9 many CASSYSGTGAIGYTF TGTGCCAGCAGTTATTCCGGGACAGGGGCGATTGGCTACACCTTC
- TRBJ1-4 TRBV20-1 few CSAPLGGLNEKLFF TGCAGTGCGCCACTAGGAGGGCTTAATGAAAAACTGTTTTTT
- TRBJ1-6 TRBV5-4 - CASRAGRADSYNSPLHF TGTGCCAGCAGGGCTGGGAGGGCAGACTCCTATAATTCACCCCTCCACTTT
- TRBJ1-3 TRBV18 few CASSPQFSGNTIYF TGTGCCAGCTCACCCCAGTTCTCTGGAAACACCATATATTTT
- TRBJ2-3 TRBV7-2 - CASSLEGADTQYF TGTGCCAGCAGCTTAGAGGGAGCAGATACGCAGTATTTT
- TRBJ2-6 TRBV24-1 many CATSDPGGANVLTF TGTGCCACCAGTGACCCCGGGGGGGCCAACGTCCTGACTTTC
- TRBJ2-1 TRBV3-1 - CASSPRSTSTYNEQFF TGTGCCAGCAGCCCAAGGTCAACTAGCACCTACAATGAGCAGTTCTTC
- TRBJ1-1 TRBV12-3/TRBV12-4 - CASSSSGGREAFF TGTGCCAGCAGTTCTTCCGGGGGCCGTGAAGCTTTCTTT
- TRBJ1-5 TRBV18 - CASRRPGEPQHF TGTGCCAGCCGGAGGCCCGGGGAGCCCCAGCATTTT
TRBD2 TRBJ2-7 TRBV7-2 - CASSPWAGRANEQYF TGTGCCAGCAGCCCTTGGGCCGGGAGGGCGAACGAGCAGTACTTC
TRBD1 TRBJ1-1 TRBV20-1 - CSARRLGRGRVETEAFF TGCAGTGCTAGACGGCTTGGCAGGGGGCGCGTCGAGACTGAAGCTTTCTTT
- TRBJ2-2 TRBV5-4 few CASSWEAEPLGEQTGELFF TGTGCCAGCAGCTGGGAGGCCGAACCACTAGGGGAACAGACCGGGGAGCTGTTTTTT
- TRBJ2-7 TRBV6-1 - CASSVANGATYEQYF TGTGCCAGCAGTGTGGCGAATGGGGCGACCTACGAGCAGTACTTC
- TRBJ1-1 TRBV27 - CASSLRGERMNTEAFF TGTGCCAGCAGTTTAAGGGGGGAGAGAATGAACACTGAAGCTTTCTTT
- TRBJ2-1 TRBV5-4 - CASSLKDPGYNEQFF TGTGCCAGCAGCTTGAAGGACCCTGGGTACAATGAGCAGTTCTTC
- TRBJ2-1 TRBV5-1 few CASSLAGGSVDNEQFF TGCGCCAGCAGCTTGGCCGGAGGATCTGTGGACAATGAGCAGTTCTTC
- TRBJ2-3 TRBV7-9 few CASSLAPADTQYF TGTGCCAGCAGCTTAGCGCCAGCTGACACGCAGTATTTT
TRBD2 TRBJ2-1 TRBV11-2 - CASSLEGLAFGEQFF TGTGCCAGCAGCTTAGAGGGACTAGCGTTTGGTGAGCAGTTCTTC
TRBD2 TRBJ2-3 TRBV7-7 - CASSADPGLAGGGTQYF TGTGCCAGCAGCGCGGATCCGGGACTAGCGGGGGGTGGTACGCAGTATTTT
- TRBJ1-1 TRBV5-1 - CASGSTGYTEAFF TGCGCCAGCGGTTCAACTGGGTACACTGAAGCTTTCTTT
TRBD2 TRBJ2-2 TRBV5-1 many CASRSGSVGTGELFF TGCGCCAGCAGGAGCGGGAGTGTTGGCACCGGGGAGCTGTTTTTT
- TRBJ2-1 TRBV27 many CASSPRDLYNEQFF TGTGCCAGCAGTCCCCGGGACCTCTACAATGAGCAGTTCTTC
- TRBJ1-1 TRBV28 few CASSPPQNTEAFF TGTGCCAGCAGTCCCCCCCAGAACACTGAAGCTTTCTTT